The 30 T cell receptor beta chains below all came from one sample that was sequenced in a study of T cell changes during pregnancy in multiple sclerosis. The data were produced by immunoSEQ multiplex PCR, yet TCRdb's version contains in-frame clones alone and is incomplete. The table includes some 95,000 clones, roughly 92% detected once. Sequencing was performed on peripheral blood, taken in the first trimester of pregnancy. Receptors originate from a female donor with multiple sclerosis, enrolled in a pregnancy study.

V and J are TRBV5-1 and TRBJ2-3; the D gene is possibly TRBD2 (6 bases). This CDR3 has 15 amino acids. With 6 bases removed from V and 2 bases from J, the gap between germline ends came to 16 bases. Germline CDR1 and CDR2: SGHRS and YFSETQ. CDR3 in amino acids: CASIRSERATDTQYF. The CDR3 nucleotides read TGCGCCAGCATACGGTCAGAGCGGGCCACAGATACGCAGTATTTT.

The chain is built from TRBV18 and TRBJ2-5; 8 bases map to TRBD1. This CDR3 spans 13 amino acids. The J segment lost 5 bases and the V segment lost 4 bases, leaving 3 bases of the junction unmatched. Germline values: CDR1 KGHSH, CDR2 LQKENI. CDR3 sequence reads: CASSLRGQETQYF. CDR3 in DNA: TGTGCCAGCTCACTCAGGGGGCAGGAGACCCAGTACTTC.

This chain connects TRBV30 to TRBJ2-7; 11 nucleotides match TRBD2. The V segment lost 7 bases and the J segment 4 bases; nucleotides outside the gene matches: 9. Germline loops: CDR1 GTSNPN, CDR2 SVGIG (reference sequence). The CDR3 totals 14 residues. CDR3 in DNA: TGTGCCTTGACAGGGCTAGCGGGAGGATACGAGCAGTACTTC. This sequence encodes CALTGLAGGYEQYF.

This chain uses TRBV29-1 with TRBJ2-1, with 7 nucleotides matching TRBD1. The CDR3 has 15 residues. After removal of 4 bases from V and 6 bases from J, the junction contained 12 bases not matched to a gene. CDR1 is SQVTM, CDR2 ANQGSEA, per germline. CDR3: CSVVGATGSGNEQFF. In DNA form, the CDR3 reads TGCAGCGTTGTGGGGGCGACAGGGTCCGGCAATGAGCAGTTCTTC.

The chain links TRBV7-9 to TRBJ2-1; TRBD1 matches 10 bases. CDR1 is SEHNR and CDR2 is FQNEAQ in the germline V gene (reference sequence). The V gene end was trimmed by 3 bases and the J gene end by 5 bases; junction bases not matched to a gene: 7. CDR3 length equals 16 residues. CDR3 DNA: TGTGCCAGCAGCTTCCCCGCGACAGGGGGCAACAATGAGCAGTTCTTC. It yields the protein CASSFPATGGNNEQFF.

This chain uses TRBV5-1 with TRBJ2-4; 8 bases agree with TRBD1. J was trimmed by 6 bases and V by 7 bases; bases with no gene match: 9. The CDR3 consists of 14 residues. Germline V CDR1 and CDR2: SGHRS, YFSETQ. CDR3 sequence (DNA): TGCGCCAGCGGACAGGGCGGTCTACGAAACATTCAGTACTTC. It encodes CASGQGGLRNIQYF. Full variable domain (rest looked up from reference TRBV5-1 and TRBJ2-4): KAGVTQTPRYLIKTRGQQVTLSCSPISGHRSVSWYQQTPGQGLQFLFEYFSETQRNKGNFPGRFSGRQFSNSRSEMNVSTLELGDSALYLCASGQGGLRNIQYFGAGTRLSVL.

Remarks on this clone: Other DNA sequences within the sample encode an identical CDR3. The rearrangement joins TRBV11-2 to TRBJ2-7, with TRBD2 matching 7 bases. The CDR3 has 13 residues. In germline, CDR1 is SGHAT, CDR2 FQNNGV. The V and J ends lost 4 bases and 4 bases, in that order; junction bases with no gene match: 4. The CDR3 here is CASSSGTTYEQYF. CDR3 bases: TGTGCCAGCAGCTCCGGGACTACTTACGAGCAGTACTTC.

The rearrangement links TRBV6-1 to TRBJ1-2; 7 nucleotides agree with TRBD1. In germline, CDR1 is MNHNS, CDR2 SASEGT. CDR3 length: 15 residues. The V gene end was trimmed by 2 bases and the J gene end by 3 bases; junction bases not matched to a gene: 6. DNA of the CDR3: TGTGCCAGCAGTGAATGGACAGGTCGAGACTATGGCTACACCTTC. Translated, it gives CASSEWTGRDYGYTF.

V is TRBV18 and J is TRBJ2-7; a weak D match, TRBD2 (6 bases). The CDR3 has 14 residues. Germline lookup yields CDR1 KGHSH and CDR2 LQKENI. Trimming left V 1 base short and J 3 bases short, with 10 bases between. This CDR3 is CASSPRVGSYEQYF. CDR3 nucleotides: TGTGCCAGCTCACCACGGGTCGGGAGCTACGAGCAGTACTTC.

The chain couples TRBV7-3 to TRBJ2-7, with D unresolved. Germline lookup yields CDR1 SGHTA and CDR2 FQGTGA. Trimming shortened V by 3 bases and J by 5 bases, and 11 bases separated the two germline ends. The CDR3 consists of 13 residues. CDR3 in amino acids: CASSLSSYNEQYF. CDR3 bases: TGTGCCAGCAGCTTGTCTAGTTACAACGAGCAGTACTTC.

In nucleotides, the CDR3 is TGCGCCAGCAGCTCGAAGGTACAGGGGCATACAGATACGCAGTATTTT. Protein product: CASSSKVQGHTDTQYF. V is TRBV5-1 and J is TRBJ2-3, with TRBD1 matching over 7 bases. This CDR3 is built from 16 residues. Looked up from germline, CDR1 is SGHRS and CDR2 is YFSETQ. Trimming at V came to 3 bases and at J to 3 bases, leaving 10 bases not matched to a gene.

This clone was seen a handful of times. The chain couples TRBV28 to TRBJ1-2; 9 bases align to TRBD1. With V trimmed by 3 bases and J by 5 bases, 7 bases remained unmatched. The CDR3 contains 15 residues. Germline V gene data show CDR1 as MDHEN and CDR2 as SYDVKM. CDR3 coding DNA: TGTGCCAGCAGTTTCCCACAGGGGGCTGCTTATGGCTACACCTTC. Translation: CASSFPQGAAYGYTF.

The V call is TRBV9, the J call TRBJ1-3, with D possibly TRBD1 on 6 matching bases. Trimming left V 5 bases short and J 3 bases short, with 12 bases between. Germline V gene sequence: CDR1 SGDLS, CDR2 YYNGEE. CDR3 length equals 14 residues. The CDR3 here is CASSGFRGGNTIYF. The DNA of the CDR3 is TGTGCCAGCAGTGGTTTCAGGGGTGGAAACACCATATATTTT.

The CDR3 here is CASSFWRSGETEQFF. CDR3 nucleotide sequence: TGTGCCAGCAGTTTCTGGAGGAGCGGAGAAACTGAGCAGTTCTTC. The chain employs TRBV28 and TRBJ2-1, with a tentative D call TRBD2 (5 bases). V lost 3 bases to trimming and J lost 9 bases, with 18 bases between them. The length of the CDR3 is 15 residues. Germline V gives CDR1 MDHEN, CDR2 SYDVKM.

The chain carries TRBV9 and TRBJ2-1; 12 nucleotides align to TRBD2. The V gene end was trimmed by 4 bases and the J gene end by 5 bases; junction bases not matched to a gene: 13. The CDR3 extends over 18 amino acids. Germline CDR1 and CDR2: SGDLS and YYNGEE. The CDR3 coding sequence is TGTGCCAGCAGCACCCAAGGGACTAGCGGGCGATTTAACAATGAGCAGTTCTTC. Protein product: CASSTQGTSGRFNNEQFF.

This sequence joins TRBV5-4 and TRBJ2-3, with TRBD2 matching over 10 bases. From germline, CDR1 is SGHNT and CDR2 YYREEE (reference sequence). With V trimmed by 0 bases and J by 5 bases, 3 bases remained unmatched. The length of the CDR3 is 15 residues. The CDR3 nucleotides read TGTGCCAGCAGCTTGGTGGTAGCGGGAGGAGATACGCAGTATTTT. Amino acid sequence: CASSLVVAGGDTQYF.

The V gene is TRBV13, the J gene TRBJ2-1; 8 bases match TRBD1. The germline gives CDR1 PRHDT, CDR2 FYEKMQ (reference sequence). J lost 7 bases, V lost 0 bases, and 8 bases had no gene match. The CDR3 is made up of 16 amino acids. The CDR3 coding sequence is TGTGCCAGCAGCTTAGGCCGGCAGGGGGCGCGGAATGAGCAGTTCTTC. This codes for CASSLGRQGARNEQFF.

The chain carries TRBV5-1 and TRBJ2-1, with D tentatively TRBD2 (6 bases). The germline V gene encodes CDR1 SGHRS and CDR2 YFSETQ. The CDR3 extends over 16 amino acids. The V end was cut by 0 bases, the J end by 7 bases, with 17 bases between. In DNA, the CDR3 is TGCGCCAGCAGCTTGGGTTCCGCGGGAAAGGGGAATGAGCAGTTCTTC. Translated, it gives CASSLGSAGKGNEQFF.

This clone has only a few counts. The chain uses TRBV5-1 and TRBJ2-5; 9 bases map to TRBD2. V was pared by 2 bases and J by 3 bases, with 2 bases of the junction left unmatched. CDR1 SGHRS and CDR2 YFSETQ come from the germline V gene. This CDR3 region has 14 residues. The CDR3 region has the DNA TGCGCCAGCAGCTTTGCTAGCGGGGAAGAGACCCAGTACTTC. Protein product: CASSFASGEETQYF.

The chain links TRBV28 to TRBJ1-2; TRBD1 might be the D (5 bases). Germline CDR1 is MDHEN and CDR2 is SYDVKM. The length of the CDR3 is 11 residues. V lost 5 bases to trimming and J lost 10 bases, with 11 bases between them. CDR3 DNA sequence: TGTGCCAGCAGTCAAACCAGGGCCTACACCTTC. Residues: CASSQTRAYTF.

This sequence joins TRBV7-2 and TRBJ1-1, with D maybe TRBD1 (5 bases). The V end was cut by 1 base, the J end by 4 bases, with 7 bases between. The CDR3 consists of 13 residues. Germline-derived CDR1 and CDR2 are SGHTA and FQGNSA. CDR3 protein: CASSLGGGTEAFF. CDR3 nucleotides: TGTGCCAGCAGCTTAGGCGGGGGCACTGAAGCTTTCTTT.

V gene TRBV18 combines with J gene TRBJ2-2; 9 nucleotides agree with TRBD1. V trimming: 4 bases; J trimming: 1 base; junction bases outside the gene matches: 1. CDR3 length: 15 amino acids. The germline CDR1 and CDR2 sequences are KGHSH and LQKENI. CDR3 loop: CASSQGQGNTGELFF. Here the CDR3 DNA reads TGTGCCAGCTCACAGGGACAGGGGAACACCGGGGAGCTGTTTTTT.

The gene calls are TRBV5-1 and TRBJ1-1, with TRBD1 identical over 8 bases. The germline gives CDR1 SGHRS, CDR2 YFSETQ. The CDR3 totals 15 residues. J gave up 5 bases and V 4 bases, and 10 bases lay outside the gene matches. DNA for the CDR3: TGCGCCAGCAGCGCGGGGCAGGGGGCATATACTGAAGCTTTCTTT. Its translation: CASSAGQGAYTEAFF.

The V and J genes are TRBV9 and TRBJ1-3, with unresolved D. V shed 1 base and J shed 0 bases, with 8 bases lying between them. The CDR3 loop spans 15 amino acids. From germline, CDR1 is SGDLS and CDR2 YYNGEE. The DNA of the CDR3 is TGTGCCAGCAGCGTATCAGGTTTCTCTGGAAACACCATATATTTT. Translated: CASSVSGFSGNTIYF.

In this sample, this clone turned up once. The gene calls are TRBV19 and TRBJ1-5; TRBD1 is a possible D gene (6 bases). This CDR3 comprises 13 residues. Trimming pared 6 bases from V and 7 bases from J, leaving 13 bases between. From germline, CDR1 is LNHDA and CDR2 SQIVND (reference sequence). CDR3 loop: CASRPGHQQPQHF. The DNA of the CDR3 is TGTGCCAGTAGACCGGGACACCAACAGCCCCAGCATTTT.

V and J are TRBV5-5 and TRBJ2-3, with TRBD1 identical over 9 bases. V gave up 3 bases and J gave up 4 bases; unmatched junction bases: 15. The CDR3 loop spans 18 amino acids. Germline assignment: CDR1 SGHKS and CDR2 YYEKEE (reference sequence). CDR3 region: CASSSGVPGTGWADTQYF. The CDR3 DNA reads as TGTGCCAGCAGCTCAGGAGTCCCCGGGACAGGGTGGGCAGATACGCAGTATTTT.

In nucleotides, the CDR3 is TGCGCCAGCAGCCATTCTAGCGGGAGGGCCATGGGCGAGCAGTACTTC. It translates to CASSHSSGRAMGEQYF. The rearrangement uses TRBV5-1 and TRBJ2-7; the match to TRBD2 covers 12 bases. Germline trimming cut 4 bases from V and 6 bases from J; bases unmatched to any gene: 11. This CDR3 contains 16 residues. Germline lookup yields CDR1 SGHRS and CDR2 YFSETQ.

The V and J genes are TRBV5-1 and TRBJ2-5; 7 positions match TRBD1. Germline CDR1 reads SGHRS; CDR2 reads YFSETQ. Trimming cost V 3 bases and J 2 bases; bases outside gene matches: 4. The CDR3 extends over 14 amino acids. This CDR3 is CASSYWTGQETQYF. CDR3 nucleotides: TGCGCCAGCAGCTATTGGACAGGACAAGAGACCCAGTACTTC.

This chain links TRBV6-1 with TRBJ2-7, with D uncertain. Germline CDR1 reads MNHNS; CDR2 reads SASEGT. CDR3 size: 11 residues. V was trimmed by 6 bases and J by 7 bases, leaving 10 bases between them. In DNA, the CDR3 is TGTGCCAGCAGCGACTTTTGGGAGCAGTACTTC. It encodes CASSDFWEQYF.

In DNA form, the CDR3 reads TGTGCCAGCGGCGGGGGAGAAAAACTGTTTTTT. It is translated as CASGGGEKLFF. V is TRBV6-6 and J is TRBJ1-4; tentative D call: TRBD1 (5 bases). V was pared by 8 bases and J by 8 bases, with 9 bases between. The germline V gene has CDR1 MNHNY and CDR2 SVGAGI (reference sequence). CDR3 length: 11 residues.